This is a list of T cell receptor beta chains from one sample in a study of metastatic and nonmetastatic thyroid tumors. MiXCR re-clonotyped the PCR reads for TCRdb. The sample shows about 49,000 clones, less than 5% of them seen only once. The sample taken for sequencing was blood. These receptor sequences come from a female donor with papillary thyroid cancer or a benign thyroid nodule (not recorded which). Some clones in this sample may be carry-over from other donors' samples. CDR3s include the opening cysteine and the closing phenylalanine or tryptophan. The order of the fields is clone size, D gene, J gene, V gene, CDR3 protein, CDR3 DNA. A D gene is named only where the DNA matches it firmly. Some rows have no size entry. The others give once, few or many, or a class for an expanded clone.

size: .; D: .; J: TRBJ2-5; V: TRBV7-2; CDR3: CASSNRPDGGEETQYF; DNA: TGTGCCAGCAGCAATAGACCAGACGGGGGAGAGGAGACCCAGTACTTC
size: many; D: .; J: TRBJ1-2; V: TRBV20-1; CDR3: CSARSREYGYTF; DNA: TGCAGTGCCCGGTCAAGAGAGTATGGCTACACCTTC
size: many; D: .; J: TRBJ1-2; V: TRBV29-1; CDR3: CSAIPTGHYGYTF; DNA: TGCAGCGCAATACCGACGGGTCATTATGGCTACACCTTC
size: .; D: .; J: TRBJ1-6; V: TRBV12-3/TRBV12-4; CDR3: CASSLGSANSPLHF; DNA: TGTGCCAGCAGTTTGGGGAGTGCGAATTCACCCCTCCACTTT
size: many; D: .; J: TRBJ2-3; V: TRBV2; CDR3: CASSAPRSTDTQYF; DNA: TGTGCCAGCAGCGCGCCCAGGAGCACAGATACGCAGTATTTT
size: many; D: .; J: TRBJ1-2; V: TRBV28; CDR3: CASSLVGSDYGYTF; DNA: TGTGCCAGCAGTTTAGTGGGCAGTGACTATGGCTACACCTTC
size: many; D: .; J: TRBJ1-6; V: TRBV2; CDR3: CASSEEDSLNSPLHF; DNA: TGTGCCAGCAGTGAGGAGGACAGCCTCAATTCACCCCTCCACTTT
size: many; D: TRBD1; J: TRBJ2-2; V: TRBV15; CDR3: CATSRDRTGGGELFF; DNA: TGTGCCACCAGCAGGGACCGTACAGGGGGCGGGGAGCTGTTTTTT
size: many; D: .; J: TRBJ2-7; V: TRBV20-1; CDR3: CSARDRGAGEQYF; DNA: TGCAGTGCTAGAGATCGGGGGGCGGGGGAGCAGTACTTC
size: .; D: .; J: TRBJ1-4; V: TRBV7-9; CDR3: CASSVASSVANEKLFF; DNA: TGTGCCAGCAGCGTTGCCTCGAGTGTGGCTAATGAAAAACTGTTTTTT
size: medium-sized; D: TRBD1; J: TRBJ1-1; V: TRBV6-1; CDR3: CASSDEGRGQGNTEAFF; DNA: TGTGCCAGCAGTGATGAGGGTAGGGGGCAAGGGAACACTGAAGCTTTCTTT
size: .; D: .; J: TRBJ2-2; V: TRBV6-1; CDR3: CASSEARIGAAGELFF; DNA: TGTGCCAGCAGTGAAGCGCGTATTGGGGCAGCCGGGGAGCTGTTTTTT
size: many; D: .; J: TRBJ2-1; V: TRBV6-1; CDR3: CASRSWNNEQFF; DNA: TGTGCCAGCAGAAGTTGGAATAATGAGCAGTTCTTC
size: many; D: .; J: TRBJ1-1; V: TRBV19; CDR3: CASSIVAGTNTEAFF; DNA: TGTGCCAGTAGTATTGTCGCCGGGACCAACACTGAAGCTTTCTTT
size: many; D: TRBD2; J: TRBJ2-7; V: TRBV11-2; CDR3: CASSWTSGRSYEQYF; DNA: TGTGCCAGCAGCTGGACTAGCGGGAGATCCTACGAGCAGTACTTC
size: many; D: .; J: TRBJ1-5; V: TRBV7-8; CDR3: CAGSDSNQPQHF; DNA: TGTGCCGGCTCCGACAGCAATCAGCCCCAGCATTTT
size: many; D: .; J: TRBJ1-3; V: TRBV18; CDR3: CASSPPITSGNTIYF; DNA: TGTGCCAGCTCACCACCGATCACCTCTGGAAACACCATATATTTT
size: many; D: TRBD2; J: TRBJ2-1; V: TRBV6-1; CDR3: CASSFVSGTSGTGSHNEQFF; DNA: TGTGCCAGCAGTTTCGTTTCCGGGACTAGCGGGACGGGATCACACAATGAGCAGTTCTTC
size: few; D: .; J: TRBJ2-3; V: TRBV20-1; CDR3: CSASTGNTQYF; DNA: TGCAGTGCTAGTACGGGGAATACGCAGTATTTT
size: few; D: .; J: TRBJ1-1; V: TRBV7-2; CDR3: CASSLAGRNTEAFF; DNA: TGTGCCAGCAGCTTAGCGGGGCGGAACACTGAAGCTTTCTTT
size: .; D: .; J: TRBJ2-3; V: TRBV7-9; CDR3: CASSLGLGTDTQYF; DNA: TGTGCCAGCAGCTTAGGTTTAGGCACAGATACGCAGTATTTT
size: many; D: .; J: TRBJ2-3; V: TRBV24-1; CDR3: CATSLAGTSTDTQYF; DNA: TGTGCCACCAGTCTAGCAGGGACTAGCACAGATACGCAGTATTTT
size: few; D: .; J: TRBJ2-7; V: TRBV7-3; CDR3: CASSLFREGLLREQYF; DNA: TGTGCCAGCAGCTTATTCCGTGAGGGGTTATTGAGGGAGCAGTACTTC
size: many; D: TRBD2; J: TRBJ2-1; V: TRBV15; CDR3: CATSRAATSVDNEQFF; DNA: TGTGCCACCAGCAGGGCAGCTACTAGCGTAGACAATGAGCAGTTCTTC
size: many; D: TRBD2; J: TRBJ2-1; V: TRBV27; CDR3: CASSLNAGGNRNEQFF; DNA: TGTGCCAGCAGTTTAAACGCGGGAGGGAATCGTAATGAGCAGTTCTTC
size: many; D: TRBD2; J: TRBJ2-3; V: TRBV12-3/TRBV12-4; CDR3: CASSLGLAGGTDTQYF; DNA: TGTGCCAGCAGTTTGGGACTAGCGGGGGGAACAGATACGCAGTATTTT
size: .; D: .; J: TRBJ1-2; V: TRBV24-1; CDR3: CATSDFSRNYGYNF; DNA: TGTGCCACCAGTGATTTCTCCAGAAACTATGGCTACAACTTC
size: many; D: TRBD2; J: TRBJ2-1; V: TRBV20-1; CDR3: CSARGGLAGFYNEQFF; DNA: TGCAGTGCTAGAGGGGGGCTAGCGGGCTTCTACAATGAGCAGTTCTTC
size: few; D: TRBD2; J: TRBJ2-3; V: TRBV6-2/TRBV6-3; CDR3: CASSLTSGRVADTQYF; DNA: TGTGCCAGCAGTTTAACTAGCGGGAGGGTGGCAGATACGCAGTATTTT
size: many; D: TRBD1; J: TRBJ1-1; V: TRBV20-1; CDR3: CSAVGQTNTEAFF; DNA: TGCAGTGCCGTGGGACAGACGAACACTGAAGCTTTCTTT
size: few; D: .; J: TRBJ1-1; V: TRBV2; CDR3: CASRDKGMNTEAFF; DNA: TGTGCCAGCAGAGACAAGGGGATGAACACTGAAGCTTTCTTT
size: many; D: TRBD1; J: TRBJ1-1; V: TRBV11-3; CDR3: CASRPGGANTEAFF; DNA: TGTGCCAGCAGGCCAGGGGGCGCGAACACTGAAGCTTTCTTT
size: .; D: TRBD1; J: TRBJ2-2; V: TRBV18; CDR3: CASLPGQSTGELFF; DNA: TGTGCCAGCTTGCCGGGACAGTCCACCGGGGAGCTGTTTTTT
size: few; D: TRBD2; J: TRBJ2-1; V: TRBV20-1; CDR3: CSASEREDSYNEQFF; DNA: TGCAGTGCTAGTGAGCGGGAGGACTCCTACAATGAGCAGTTCTTC
size: once; D: .; J: TRBJ1-6; V: TRBV6-1; CDR3: CASVQNNSPPQF; DNA: TGTGCCAGCGTACAGAATAATTCACCCCCCCAATTT
size: many; D: TRBD2; J: TRBJ2-1; V: TRBV14; CDR3: CASSQAGGYNEQFF; DNA: TGTGCCAGCAGCCAAGCGGGGGGATACAATGAGCAGTTCTTC
size: many; D: TRBD2; J: TRBJ2-1; V: TRBV7-3; CDR3: CASSRSTSGRANEQFF; DNA: TGTGCCAGCAGCCGATCGACTAGCGGGAGGGCCAATGAGCAGTTCTTC
size: many; D: TRBD2; J: TRBJ2-7; V: TRBV11-3; CDR3: CASSLPSGRREQYF; DNA: TGTGCCAGCAGCTTACCTAGCGGGAGAAGAGAGCAGTACTTC
size: few; D: TRBD1; J: TRBJ1-1; V: TRBV27; CDR3: CASSVRQGADTEAFF; DNA: TGTGCCAGCAGTGTCAGACAGGGGGCGGACACTGAAGCTTTCTTT
size: many; D: TRBD1; J: TRBJ2-5; V: TRBV5-4; CDR3: CASSLRTGETQYF; DNA: TGTGCCAGCAGCTTAAGGACAGGAGAGACCCAGTACTTC
size: .; D: TRBD2; J: TRBJ2-1; V: TRBV20-1; CDR3: CSARPGTSGIYEQFF; DNA: TGCAGTGCTAGGCCCGGGACTAGCGGGATTTATGAGCAGTTCTTC
size: many; D: .; J: TRBJ1-4; V: TRBV19; CDR3: CASRGDSKNEKLFF; DNA: TGTGCCAGTAGGGGTGACAGCAAGAATGAAAAACTGTTTTTT
size: many; D: TRBD1; J: TRBJ1-2; V: TRBV5-1; CDR3: CASSLAAAGTGAGYTF; DNA: TGCGCCAGCAGCTTGGCCGCCGCGGGGACAGGGGCTGGCTACACCTTC
size: few; D: .; J: TRBJ2-7; V: TRBV5-1; CDR3: CASIRGGGPDNEQYF; DNA: TGCGCCAGCATCCGGGGTGGGGGACCAGACAACGAGCAGTACTTC
size: .; D: .; J: TRBJ2-1; V: TRBV27; CDR3: CASSLTQSGDEQFF; DNA: TGTGCCAGCAGCCTCACCCAATCAGGGGACGAGCAGTTCTTC
size: many; D: TRBD2; J: TRBJ2-1; V: TRBV2; CDR3: CASTRAQVAGGIDNEQFF; DNA: TGTGCCAGCACCCGGGCGCAGGTAGCGGGAGGAATTGACAATGAGCAGTTCTTC
size: many; D: .; J: TRBJ2-2; V: TRBV4-1; CDR3: CASSRQFSSGELFF; DNA: TGCGCCAGCAGTCGACAGTTTTCCTCCGGGGAGCTGTTTTTT
size: many; D: TRBD1; J: TRBJ2-2; V: TRBV29-1; CDR3: CSVDLPGQGIAGELFF; DNA: TGCAGCGTTGACTTACCTGGACAGGGTATCGCCGGGGAGCTGTTTTTT
size: .; D: TRBD2; J: TRBJ2-1; V: TRBV20-1; CDR3: CSARRGSDRNSEQFF; DNA: TGCAGTGCTAGGCGGGGGTCGGATCGAAATAGTGAGCAGTTCTTC
size: many; D: .; J: TRBJ2-2; V: TRBV27; CDR3: CASSFFREATGELFF; DNA: TGTGCCAGCAGTTTCTTTAGGGAAGCCACCGGGGAGCTGTTTTTT
size: few; D: TRBD2; J: TRBJ2-7; V: TRBV5-1; CDR3: CASSLARTSGREHYF; DNA: TGCGCCAGCAGCTTGGCCAGGACTAGCGGGAGGGAGCATTACTTC
size: many; D: TRBD1; J: TRBJ1-1; V: TRBV7-8; CDR3: CASSLPLGTGTTEAFF; DNA: TGTGCCAGCAGCCTACCACTAGGGACAGGGACCACTGAAGCTTTCTTT
size: medium-sized; D: TRBD1; J: TRBJ1-5; V: TRBV27; CDR3: CASRQGGQPQHF; DNA: TGTGCCAGCAGGCAGGGGGGTCAGCCCCAGCATTTT
size: .; D: .; J: TRBJ1-2; V: TRBV12-3/TRBV12-4; CDR3: CASSFTVAGGYTF; DNA: TGTGCCAGCAGTTTTACGGTGGCGGGTGGCTACACCTTC
size: many; D: .; J: TRBJ2-1; V: TRBV7-3; CDR3: CASSPYRSDEQFF; DNA: TGTGCCAGCAGCCCATATAGGAGTGATGAGCAGTTCTTC
size: many; D: TRBD2; J: TRBJ2-7; V: TRBV7-6; CDR3: CASSLGGLAGRRNEQYF; DNA: TGTGCCAGCAGCTTAGGGGGACTAGCGGGAAGGAGGAACGAGCAGTACTTC